These 11 T cell receptor beta chains originate from one sample sequenced in a study of OX40 agonist ivuxolimab in advanced cancers. The table came from immunoSEQ multiplex PCR; TCRdb's copy has only in-frame clones and leaves some out. The repertoire holds tens of thousands of clones, with over 80% as singletons. This specimen consisted of CD4+ or CD8+ T cells sorted from blood, obtained in a trial of the OX40 agonist ivuxolimab. The receptors derive from an adult with an advanced solid tumor such as melanoma, head and neck, liver or kidney cancer.

This chain uses TRBV6-1 with TRBJ1-2; D ambiguous. The length of the CDR3 is 11 residues. V dropped 10 bases and J dropped 8 bases, with 14 bases sitting between them. CDR1 MNHNS and CDR2 SASEGT come from the germline V gene. DNA for the CDR3: TGTGCCAACCAGGAATCTGGGGGCTACACCTTC. Translated, it gives CANQESGGYTF.

This sequence joins TRBV29-1 and TRBJ2-1; the D call may be TRBD1 or TRBD2 (5 bases each). CDR1 SQVTM and CDR2 ANQGSEA come from the germline V gene. V lost 7 bases, J lost 5 bases, and 21 bases lay in between. The CDR3 is 15 amino acids. CDR3 sequence: CSEGLGTASDNEQFF. In nucleotides, the CDR3 is TGCAGCGAGGGGCTCGGGACGGCTTCCGACAATGAGCAGTTCTTC.

The chain carries TRBV2 and TRBJ1-3; D might be TRBD1 (6 bases). V was pared by 2 bases and J by 5 bases, with 10 bases between. The CDR3 covers 14 residues. CDR1 and CDR2 from the germline V gene are SNHLY and FYNNEI. CDR3 protein: CASSETGYRNTIYF. DNA of the CDR3: TGTGCCAGCAGTGAAACAGGGTACAGAAACACCATATATTTT.

V and J are TRBV18 and TRBJ1-1, with TRBD1 matching 10 bases. The CDR3 runs 16 residues. Germline V CDR1 and CDR2: KGHSH, LQKENI. V shed 5 bases, J shed 0 bases, and the junction held 6 bases outside the gene matches. The CDR3 nucleotides read TGTGCCAGCTCATCGACAGGGGGCGTTATGAACACTGAAGCTTTCTTT. Protein: CASSSTGGVMNTEAFF. Full variable domain (outside the CDR3, taken from reference TRBV18 and TRBJ1-1): NAGVMQNPRHLVRRRGQEARLRCSPMKGHSHVYWYRQLPEEGLKFMVYLQKENIIDESGMPKERFSAEFPKEGPSILRIQQVVRGDSAAYFCASSSTGGVMNTEAFFGQGTRLTVV.

The genes are TRBV11-3 and TRBJ2-1, with 12 bases fitting TRBD2. V shed 5 bases and J 7 bases; nucleotides not matched to a gene: 3. Germline CDR1 is SGHNT and CDR2 is YENEEA. This CDR3 spans 14 amino acids. CDR3 loop: CASSRTSGANEQFF. The CDR3 DNA is TGTGCCAGCAGCCGGACTAGCGGGGCTAATGAGCAGTTCTTC.

The genes are TRBV6-5 and TRBJ2-7; 8 positions match TRBD1. This CDR3 has 14 amino acids. Germline lookup yields CDR1 MNHEY and CDR2 SVGAGI. Trimming cost V 5 bases and J 0 bases; bases outside gene matches: 3. This CDR3 reads CASSRGQASYEQYF. CDR3 sequence (DNA): TGTGCCAGCAGTAGGGGACAGGCCTCCTACGAGCAGTACTTC.

The gene calls are TRBV5-6 and TRBJ1-6; D might be TRBD1 (6 bases). The germline V gene encodes CDR1 SGHDT and CDR2 YYEEEE. The CDR3 consists of 14 residues. V dropped 4 bases and J dropped 7 bases, with 12 bases sitting between them. CDR3 nucleotides: TGTGCCAGCAGCCCGCAGGGGCGGAATTCACCCCTCCACTTT. It encodes CASSPQGRNSPLHF.

The V gene is TRBV6-1, the J gene TRBJ2-3; perhaps TRBD2 as D (6 bases). Germline V CDR1 and CDR2: MNHNS, SASEGT. V dropped 2 bases and J dropped 1 base, with 10 bases sitting between them. This CDR3 region has 15 residues. The CDR3 DNA reads as TGTGCCAGCAGTGAAATTTGGAGGGGCACAGATACGCAGTATTTT. It yields the protein CASSEIWRGTDTQYF.

The chain recombines TRBV7-7 with TRBJ2-7; no definite D call. CDR1 SSHAT and CDR2 FNYEAQ come from the germline V gene (reference sequence). The CDR3 totals 15 residues. The ends were cut back, 4 bases at V and 0 bases at J, with 13 bases in the middle. DNA of the CDR3: TGTGCCAGCAGCTCCGGACCCACCAGCTCCTACGAGCAGTACTTC. Residues: CASSSGPTSSYEQYF.

The gene calls are TRBV7-7 and TRBJ2-3; D not resolved. The CDR3 covers 13 residues. With 5 bases removed from V and 6 bases from J, the gap between germline ends came to 12 bases. The germline gives CDR1 SSHAT, CDR2 FNYEAQ (reference sequence). The CDR3, as DNA: TGTGCCAGCAGCCCGGGCCCCACGGATACGCAGTATTTT. It yields the protein CASSPGPTDTQYF.

The V and J genes are TRBV25-1 and TRBJ1-3, with TRBD1 as a possible D gene (5 bases). This CDR3 contains 17 residues. The V gene lost 4 bases and the J gene lost 2 bases, with 18 bases spanning the gap. CDR1 and CDR2 from the germline V gene are MGHDK and SYGVNS. CDR3 residues: CASSAKAGTEAGNTIYF. CDR3 nucleotides: TGTGCCAGCAGTGCCAAAGCCGGGACGGAGGCTGGAAACACCATATATTTT.